This TCR beta chain appears in the sequencing data of a study of OX40 agonist ivuxolimab in advanced cancers. As for the study in general: The dose-escalation cohort was approximately 80% male, with a mean age of about 56 years, ranging about 20 to 85. Partial responses occurred in three patients (one hepatocellular carcinoma, two cutaneous melanoma). General study results and limits: Low normalized T-cell clonal expansion also characterized some of the nonresponders.

The assay was immunoSEQ multiplex PCR, and TCRdb's table has in-frame clones only and misses some. The sample carries under 70,000 clones, about 85% recorded once. The CDR3 loop spans 15 amino acids. Per the germline V gene, CDR1 is LGHNA and CDR2 is YSLEER. Trimming took off 2 bases at V and 6 bases at J, with 11 bases between the two ends. A history of autoimmune disease or systemic immunosuppression excluded patients. Of note for this clone: Its antigen is as yet unknown.

The chain joins TRBV4-3 to TRBJ1-6; TRBD1 is a possible D gene (5 bases). The input for sequencing was CD4+ or CD8+ T cells sorted from blood, taken in a trial of the OX40 agonist ivuxolimab. The clonotype originates from an adult with an advanced solid tumor such as melanoma, head and neck, liver or kidney cancer. This chain's CDR3 is CASSQQSGGNSPLHF. Here the CDR3 DNA reads TGCGCCAGCAGCCAACAAAGTGGGGGTAATTCACCCCTCCACTTT.